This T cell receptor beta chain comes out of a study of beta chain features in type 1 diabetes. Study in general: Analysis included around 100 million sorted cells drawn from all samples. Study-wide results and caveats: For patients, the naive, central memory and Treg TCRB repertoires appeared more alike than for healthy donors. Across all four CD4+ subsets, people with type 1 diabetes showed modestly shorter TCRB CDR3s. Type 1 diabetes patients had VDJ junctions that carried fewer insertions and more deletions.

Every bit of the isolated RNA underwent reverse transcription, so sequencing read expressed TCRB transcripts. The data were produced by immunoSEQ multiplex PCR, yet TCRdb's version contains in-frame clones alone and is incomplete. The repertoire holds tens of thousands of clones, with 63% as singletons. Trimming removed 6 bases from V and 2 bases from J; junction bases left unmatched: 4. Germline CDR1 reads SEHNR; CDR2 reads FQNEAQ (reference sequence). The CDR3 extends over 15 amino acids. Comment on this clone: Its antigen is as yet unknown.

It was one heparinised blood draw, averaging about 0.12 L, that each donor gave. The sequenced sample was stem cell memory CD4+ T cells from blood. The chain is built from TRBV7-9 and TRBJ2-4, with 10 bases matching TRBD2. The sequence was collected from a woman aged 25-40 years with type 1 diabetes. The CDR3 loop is CASSPSGSSKNIQYF. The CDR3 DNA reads TGTGCCAGCAGTCCTAGCGGGAGTTCCAAAAACATTCAGTACTTC.